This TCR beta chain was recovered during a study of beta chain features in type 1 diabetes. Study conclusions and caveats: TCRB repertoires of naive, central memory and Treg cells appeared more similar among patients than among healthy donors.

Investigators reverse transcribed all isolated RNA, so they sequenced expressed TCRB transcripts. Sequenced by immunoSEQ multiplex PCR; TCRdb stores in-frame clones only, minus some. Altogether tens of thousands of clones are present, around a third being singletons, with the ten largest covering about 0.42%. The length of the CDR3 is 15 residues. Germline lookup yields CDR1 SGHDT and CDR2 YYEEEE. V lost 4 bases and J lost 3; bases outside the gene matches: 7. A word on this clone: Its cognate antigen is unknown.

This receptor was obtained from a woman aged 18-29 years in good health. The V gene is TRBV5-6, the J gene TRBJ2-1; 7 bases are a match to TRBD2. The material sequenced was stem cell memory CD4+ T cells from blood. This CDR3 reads CASSPAGSFYNEQFF. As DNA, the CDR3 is TGTGCCAGCAGCCCAGCGGGGTCGTTCTACAATGAGCAGTTCTTC.